This T cell receptor (beta chain) came from a study of control samples from healthy donors and cancer patients. This clone was detected only once. Other DNA sequences in the same sample also yield this CDR3. Sequencing used immunoSEQ multiplex PCR; TCRdb keeps in-frame clones, though not all of them. Of around 100,000 clones in the sample, roughly 91% were seen once. The receptor was isolated from a man between 60 and 75 years old with lung cancer. The sequenced sample consisted of PBMCs.

Written as DNA, the CDR3 is TGCAGTGTAAGTCCCGCAGATACGCAGTATTTT. It is translated as CSVSPADTQYF. V gene TRBV20-1 combines with J gene TRBJ2-3; D is unclear. Germline-derived CDR1 and CDR2 are DFQATT and SNEGSKA (reference sequence). This CDR3 spans 11 amino acids. Trimming left V 7 bases short and J 4 bases short, with 9 bases between.